This TCR beta chain derives from a study of T cells after yellow fever vaccination. TCRdb redid the calling of the 5' RACE reads with MiXCR, one entry per CDR3 protein. The sample consists of 75,000 to 100,000 distinct CDR3 sequences, 8.9% of them appearing once. General study points: Abundant contaminating clonotypes from the bulk population could appear in FACS-sorted repertoires.

Sequenced here: CD8+ T cells not binding an NS4B(214-222) dextramer, sorted from PBMCs, sampled more than 13 days after the first yellow fever vaccination. This receptor was identified in a man younger than 30 who received the YFV17D yellow fever vaccine.

The CDR3 protein is CAWTSGSGANVLTF. CDR3 nucleotides: TGTGCCTGGACCTCAGGCTCTGGGGCCAACGTCCTGACTTTC. V gene TRBV30 combines with J gene TRBJ2-6; no clear D. The CDR3 consists of 14 residues. Germline V lookup: CDR1 GTSNPN, CDR2 SVGIG (reference sequence). The ends were cut back, 4 bases at V and 0 bases at J, with 7 bases in the middle.